The clone carrying this T cell receptor (beta chain) appeared many times. What it binds is unknown. Germline trimming cut 2 bases from V and 10 bases from J; bases unmatched to any gene: 5. This CDR3 region has 15 residues. Germline CDR1 reads SGHRS; CDR2 reads YFSETQ. The protocol attached unique molecular identifiers to individual cDNA molecules. Via MiXCR, TCRdb re-called the 5' RACE reads, giving one row per CDR3 protein. Among tens of thousands of distinct CDR3 sequences listed, about 9.3% were seen once. This sample was taken from a study of early T cells in non-severe SARS-CoV-2 infection. The wider study: With bulk RNA from unsorted whole blood as input, sequencing yielded unpaired chains.

General study findings and limits: VDJdb-based annotation leaned toward anti-spike CD8 responses and missed private and CD4 specificities.

This sequence was found in an adult who was a healthcare worker with PCR-confirmed SARS-CoV-2 infection or an uninfected control (not recorded which). The specimen was whole blood. The J gene is TRBJ1-6, the V gene TRBV5-1; TRBD1 matches 11 bases. The DNA for the CDR3 is TGCGCCAGCAGCTTAGTGGGACAGGGGGGCTCACCCCTCCACTTT. Translated, it gives CASSLVGQGGSPLHF.